Shown below are 27 T cell receptor beta chains from a single sample sequenced in a study of blood T cell repertoires in COVID-19. Repertoires were generated with immunoSEQ multiplex PCR, while TCRdb's copy carries only in-frame clones and drops some. The sample shows approximately 99,000 clones, over 75% of them seen only once. The sample was peripheral blood. Receptor source: a human donor in a cohort sampled during active COVID-19.

This sequence joins TRBV18 and TRBJ1-3, with a possible D match to TRBD1 (6 bases). From germline, CDR1 is KGHSH and CDR2 LQKENI. The CDR3 has 15 residues. Trimming pared 2 bases from V and 0 bases from J, leaving 8 bases between. CDR3 in amino acids: CASSPGTNSGNTIYF. In DNA form, the CDR3 reads TGTGCCAGCTCACCAGGGACAAACTCTGGAAACACCATATATTTT.

This clone was detected once. The chain combines TRBV4-1 with TRBJ1-4; TRBD1 might be the D (6 bases). The CDR3 length is 17 residues. In germline, CDR1 is MGHRA, CDR2 YSYEKL. With 3 bases removed from V and 3 bases from J, the gap between germline ends came to 17 bases. CDR3 in amino acids: CASSQDPGDIANEKLFF. CDR3 coding DNA: TGCGCCAGCAGCCAGGACCCAGGGGACATAGCTAATGAAAAACTGTTTTTT.

The chain is built from TRBV28 and TRBJ2-4; D unclear. V was cut by 3 bases and J by 1 base, with 7 bases left in between. CDR1 is MDHEN, CDR2 SYDVKM, per germline. This CDR3 has 14 amino acids. The CDR3 coding sequence is TGTGCCAGCAGTTTCCCCCATGCCAAAAACATTCAGTACTTC. As protein: CASSFPHAKNIQYF.

The chain joins TRBV25-1 to TRBJ1-1; D may be TRBD1 (5 bases). The CDR3 consists of 14 residues. With 6 bases removed from V and 1 base from J, the gap between germline ends came to 12 bases. Germline V CDR1 and CDR2: MGHDK, SYGVNS. The CDR3 bases are TGTGCCAGCAGGCCGATGACAGAGAACACTGAAGCTTTCTTT. Translation: CASRPMTENTEAFF.

This chain uses TRBV6-6 with TRBJ1-5; 10 nucleotides align to TRBD1. CDR3 length equals 15 residues. The germline gives CDR1 MNHNY, CDR2 SVGAGI (reference sequence). V lost 4 bases, J lost 2 bases, and 2 bases stayed unmatched. This CDR3 is CASSSTGGGNQPQHF. The DNA of the CDR3 is TGTGCCAGCAGTTCGACAGGGGGCGGCAATCAGCCCCAGCATTTT.

The chain is built from TRBV2 and TRBJ2-5; the match to TRBD1 covers 7 bases. With V trimmed by 5 bases and J by 4 bases, 7 bases remained unmatched. The CDR3 has 14 residues. The germline V gene encodes CDR1 SNHLY and CDR2 FYNNEI. This CDR3 reads CASSRDSGGETQYF. DNA of the CDR3: TGTGCCAGCAGTCGAGACTCAGGGGGAGAGACCCAGTACTTC.

The chain employs TRBV9 and TRBJ2-1, with 14 positions matching TRBD2. V lost 4 bases and J lost 10; bases outside the gene matches: 7. This CDR3 contains 15 residues. In germline, CDR1 is SGDLS, CDR2 YYNGEE. The CDR3 loop reads CASSISGLAGDEQFF. DNA of the CDR3: TGTGCCAGCAGCATTTCGGGACTAGCGGGAGACGAGCAGTTCTTC. Full variable domain (missing parts from reference TRBV9 and TRBJ2-1): DSGVTQTPKHLITATGQRVTLRCSPRSGDLSVYWYQQSLDQGLQFLIQYYNGEERAKGNILERFSAQQFPDLHSELNLSSLELGDSALYFCASSISGLAGDEQFFGPGTRLTVL.

This chain connects TRBV6-2 or TRBV6-3 to TRBJ2-2; 7 bases align to TRBD1. The trim removed 2 bases at V and 4 bases at J, leaving 7 bases unmatched. Germline V CDR1 and CDR2: MNHEY, SVGEGT. The CDR3 consists of 16 residues. Written as DNA, the CDR3 is TGTGCCAGCAGTTACAACAGGGGAGTCCCCACCGGGGAGCTGTTTTTT. This encodes CASSYNRGVPTGELFF.

This clone was observed a single time. V usage is TRBV29-1 and J usage is TRBJ1-5; 7 bases match TRBD1. The J segment lost 4 bases and the V segment lost 6 bases, leaving 6 bases of the junction unmatched. Germline CDR1 reads SQVTM; CDR2 reads ANQGSEA. The CDR3 covers 13 residues. The CDR3 coding sequence is TGCAGCGTGATTGGGACAGATAATCAGCCCCAGCATTTT. Its translation is CSVIGTDNQPQHF.

The genes are TRBV5-1 and TRBJ2-1; tentatively, D is TRBD1 (6 bases). V lost 0 bases and J lost 7, with 11 bases in between. CDR1 is SGHRS, CDR2 YFSETQ, per germline. The CDR3 extends over 14 amino acids. CDR3 in DNA: TGCGCCAGCAGCTTGGACCCTAGGGGGAATGAGCAGTTCTTC. It yields the protein CASSLDPRGNEQFF.

The V call is TRBV27, the J call TRBJ2-5; D gene ambiguous. This CDR3 has 15 amino acids. In germline, CDR1 is MNHEY, CDR2 SMNVEV (reference sequence). Trimming stripped 0 bases from V and 3 bases from J, with 11 bases between. Here the CDR3 reads CASSLSGSRKETQYF. DNA of the CDR3: TGTGCCAGCAGTTTATCAGGTAGCAGAAAAGAGACCCAGTACTTC.

The chain uses TRBV5-1 and TRBJ2-7, with 7 nucleotides matching TRBD2. The V gene's germline CDR1 is SGHRS and CDR2 YFSETQ. After removal of 0 bases from V and 5 bases from J, the junction contained 5 bases not matched to a gene. The CDR3 is made up of 14 amino acids. The CDR3 region has the DNA TGCGCCAGCAGCTTGGAACTAGCGTGGGACGAGCAGTACTTC. This encodes CASSLELAWDEQYF. Full variable domain (outside the CDR3, taken from reference TRBV5-1 and TRBJ2-7): KAGVTQTPRYLIKTRGQQVTLSCSPISGHRSVSWYQQTPGQGLQFLFEYFSETQRNKGNFPGRFSGRQFSNSRSEMNVSTLELGDSALYLCASSLELAWDEQYFGPGTRLTVT.

The gene calls are TRBV5-1 and TRBJ1-3; D remains ambiguous. The CDR3 runs to 17 residues. Germline V gene lookup returns CDR1 SGHRS and CDR2 YFSETQ. The V end was cut by 0 bases, the J end by 0 bases, with 13 bases between. In nucleotides, the CDR3 is TGCGCCAGCAGCTTGGAACCACAGTCACTCTCTGGAAACACCATATATTTT. Translation: CASSLEPQSLSGNTIYF.

The chain carries TRBV9 and TRBJ2-7, with D possibly being TRBD2 (5 bases). The V end was cut by 7 bases, the J end by 7 bases, with 15 bases between. Germline assignment: CDR1 SGDLS and CDR2 YYNGEE. This CDR3 has 12 amino acids. This CDR3 is CASGSGNQEQYF. In DNA form, the CDR3 reads TGTGCCAGCGGCTCCGGGAACCAAGAGCAGTACTTC.

The CDR3 DNA reads TGTGCCAGCAGTGAAAACCGAGGAGCCAAAGAGACCCAGTACTTC. Amino acid sequence: CASSENRGAKETQYF. The gene calls are TRBV6-1 and TRBJ2-5; D is ambiguous. There are 15 residues in the CDR3. The germline CDR1 and CDR2 sequences are MNHNS and SASEGT. V was trimmed by 2 bases and J by 3 bases, leaving 13 bases between them.

The chain couples TRBV6-5 to TRBJ1-2, with TRBD1 as a possible D gene (5 bases). The V end lost 4 bases, the J end lost 6 bases, and 21 bases lay between the germline ends. The CDR3 runs 16 residues. The germline CDR1 and CDR2 sequences are MNHEY and SVGAGI. DNA for the CDR3: TGTGCCAGCAGTTCCCCCCCAGGGTGGTTGATCGATGGCTACACCTTC. Amino acids: CASSSPPGWLIDGYTF.

This chain uses TRBV10-3 with TRBJ2-3; the match to TRBD2 covers 9 bases. Germline CDR1 is ENHRY and CDR2 is SYGVKD. The CDR3 consists of 15 residues. After removal of 2 bases from V and 2 bases from J, the junction contained 2 bases not matched to a gene. The CDR3 DNA reads as TGTGCCATCAGTGAGAGGACTAGCGACACAGATACGCAGTATTTT. This translates into CAISERTSDTDTQYF.

The chain employs TRBV2 and TRBJ1-2, with D possibly being TRBD1 (6 bases). The V and J ends lost 7 bases and 4 bases respectively, with 16 bases between them. CDR1 and CDR2 (germline): SNHLY, FYNNEI. CDR3 length equals 14 residues. This CDR3 reads CASTLRTASYGYTF. As DNA, the CDR3 is TGTGCCAGCACTCTACGGACAGCTTCCTATGGCTACACCTTC.

This chain connects TRBV6-5 to TRBJ1-4; 8 bases line up with TRBD1. The CDR3 is 15 amino acids. Germline V gene lookup returns CDR1 MNHEY and CDR2 SVGAGI. V shed 6 bases, J shed 7 bases, and the junction held 10 bases outside the gene matches. This CDR3 is CASRKGDGQGEKLFF. The CDR3 nucleotides read TGTGCCAGCAGAAAGGGGGATGGACAGGGTGAAAAACTGTTTTTT.

The J gene is TRBJ1-5, the V gene TRBV5-3, with TRBD1 as a possible D gene (5 bases). TRBV5-3 is sorted into the ORF group, with uncertain function. The V and J ends lost 1 base and 2 bases respectively, with 13 bases between them. This CDR3 contains 16 residues. CDR3 region: CARSLSRGWGNQPQHF. The CDR3 DNA reads as TGTGCCAGAAGCTTGTCGCGGGGCTGGGGCAATCAGCCCCAGCATTTT.

V usage is TRBV7-2 and J usage is TRBJ2-3; 7 bases map to TRBD2. The CDR3 runs 17 residues. CDR1 is SGHTA and CDR2 is FQGNSA in the germline V gene. With 4 bases clipped from V and 4 bases from J, the junction kept 14 bases outside the gene matches. In DNA, the CDR3 is TGTGCCAGCAGCTCGGTCGGGGGGATATTAGATCCAGATACGCAGTATTTT. Translating gives CASSSVGGILDPDTQYF.

This clone turned up a few times. The rearrangement links TRBV11-2 to TRBJ2-5; 7 nucleotides agree with TRBD1. V shed 8 bases, J shed 2 bases, and the junction held 11 bases outside the gene matches. The germline V gene encodes CDR1 SGHAT and CDR2 FQNNGV. CDR3 size: 15 residues. The CDR3 DNA reads as TGTGCCAGCGCGTTATCGGGACAGAATCAAGAGACCCAGTACTTC. Amino acid sequence: CASALSGQNQETQYF.

The rearrangement links TRBV4-1 to TRBJ2-6; a weak D match, TRBD1 (5 bases). V was clipped by 1 base and J by 0 bases, with 16 bases between them. Per the germline V gene, CDR1 is MGHRA and CDR2 is YSYEKL. The CDR3 is 19 residues long. CDR3 residues: CASSQVRRVGISGANVLTF. For the CDR3, the DNA is TGCGCCAGCAGCCAAGTACGCAGGGTGGGGATCTCTGGGGCCAACGTCCTGACTTTC.

CDR3 sequence (DNA): TGTGCCAGCAGCCCCGGGGGGATTCAAGAGACCCAGTACTTC. It is translated as CASSPGGIQETQYF. The gene calls are TRBV7-3 and TRBJ2-5; 7 bases are shared with TRBD2. The CDR3 extends over 14 amino acids. With V trimmed by 5 bases and J by 2 bases, 5 bases remained unmatched. The V gene's germline CDR1 is SGHTA and CDR2 FQGTGA. Full variable domain (missing parts from reference TRBV7-3 and TRBJ2-5): GAGVSQTPSNKVTEKGKYVELRCDPISGHTALYWYRQSLGQGPEFLIYFQGTGAADDSGLPNDRFFAVRPEGSVSTLKIQRTERGDSAVYLCASSPGGIQETQYFGPGTRLLVL.

The chain is built from TRBV5-4 and TRBJ2-3; weak D call: TRBD2 (6 bases). This CDR3 region has 15 residues. Germline loops: CDR1 SGHNT, CDR2 YYREEE (reference sequence). V was shortened by 0 bases and J by 1 base, with 9 bases between the two germline ends. This CDR3 reads CASSLDGSGTDTQYF. Written as DNA, the CDR3 is TGTGCCAGCAGCTTGGACGGGAGTGGCACAGATACGCAGTATTTT.

This sequence joins TRBV10-3 and TRBJ1-3; D ambiguous. The V gene's germline CDR1 is ENHRY and CDR2 SYGVKD. CDR3 size: 15 residues. V was cut by 3 bases and J by 2 bases, with 11 bases left in between. The CDR3 loop reads CAISEGLSPGNTIYF. CDR3 in DNA: TGTGCCATCAGTGAAGGACTAAGTCCTGGAAACACCATATATTTT.

The gene calls are TRBV11-2 and TRBJ2-1; 13 nucleotides match TRBD2. This CDR3 is built from 17 residues. The germline CDR1 and CDR2 sequences are SGHAT and FQNNGV. The ends lost 3 bases at V and 4 bases at J; junction bases unmatched: 6. The CDR3 DNA reads TGTGCCAGCAGCTTGATAAGACTAGCGGGAGGATACAATGAGCAGTTCTTC. It specifies CASSLIRLAGGYNEQFF.